This passage covers 17 T cell receptor beta chains from one sample sequenced in a study of T cells in Graves' hyperthyroidism and ophthalmopathy. It was RNA transcripts that yielded the amplified TCR beta CDR3 regions. Primed by the HTBI set, a first-round RT-PCR was run on the TCR CDR3. TCRdb re-called the multiplex PCR reads through MiXCR, storing one row per CDR3 protein. In the table there are 450,000 to 500,000 distinct CDR3 sequences, approximately 23% of which are singletons. Sequencing used blood. Every receptor here comes from a woman in her 70s with Graves' ophthalmopathy.

V is TRBV12-3 or TRBV12-4 and J is TRBJ2-7; either TRBD1 or TRBD2 may fit D (6 bases each). The V gene lost 6 bases and the J gene lost 2 bases, with 17 bases spanning the gap. This CDR3 is 15 amino acids long. As DNA, the CDR3 is TGTGCCAGCAGCCAATCAACCGGGGGCCCCTACGAGCAGTACTTC. Residues: CASSQSTGGPYEQYF.

This clonotype was counted between two and nine times. This chain uses TRBV6-5 with TRBJ1-6; D gene ambiguous. V was pared by 3 bases and J by 8 bases, with 5 bases between. Per the germline V gene, CDR1 is MNHEY and CDR2 is SVGAGI. CDR3 size: 12 residues. This CDR3 reads CASSYGDSPLHF. CDR3 nucleotide sequence: TGTGCCAGCAGTTATGGGGATTCACCCCTCCACTTT.

This clonotype was seen only a few times. The chain joins TRBV25-1 to TRBJ2-3; 15 positions match TRBD2. Germline-derived CDR1 and CDR2 are MGHDK and SYGVNS. The CDR3 totals 18 residues. V trimming: 3 bases; J trimming: 6 bases; junction bases outside the gene matches: 10. The CDR3 protein is CASSDSGTSGRPWDTQYF. The CDR3 bases are TGTGCCAGCAGTGACTCCGGGACTAGCGGGAGGCCATGGGATACGCAGTATTTT. The full variable domain, completed using reference TRBV25-1 and TRBJ2-3, is EADIYQTPRYLVIGTGKKITLECSQTMGHDKMYWYQQDPGMELHLIHYSYGVNSTEKGDLSSESTVSRIRTEHFPLTLESARPSHTSQYLCASSDSGTSGRPWDTQYFGPGTRLTVL.

This clonotype was counted between two and nine times. The V call is TRBV7-9, the J call TRBJ1-4; a weak D match, TRBD1 (5 bases). V was cut by 5 bases and J by 8 bases, with 12 bases left in between. The CDR3 consists of 13 residues. The germline V gene encodes CDR1 SEHNR and CDR2 FQNEAQ (reference sequence). The CDR3 region has the DNA TGTGCCAGCAGCAAAACAGGTTCAGAAAAACTGTTTTTT. Translation: CASSKTGSEKLFF.

The CDR3 sequence: CASSSRGVLNEKLFF. CDR3 sequence (DNA): TGTGCCAGCAGTTCACGAGGGGTACTTAATGAAAAACTGTTTTTT. The J gene is TRBJ1-4, the V gene TRBV12-3 or TRBV12-4; D is perhaps TRBD1 (5 bases). The V and J ends lost 4 bases and 4 bases respectively, with 13 bases between them. The CDR3 is 15 residues long.

There are many counts of this clonotype. V gene TRBV2 combines with J gene TRBJ2-7; TRBD2 matches 11 bases. Looked up from germline, CDR1 is SNHLY and CDR2 is FYNNEI. The CDR3 sequence is 14 residues long. V lost 4 bases to trimming and J lost 7 bases; unmatched junction nucleotides: 6. The DNA of the CDR3 is TGTGCCAGCAGTGGGGCGCTAGCGGGAGGAGAGCAGTACTTC. Translation: CASSGALAGGEQYF.

The CDR3, as DNA: TGTGCCAGCAGCTCCAGGTCCACAACTAATGAAAAACTGTTTTTT. This encodes CASSSRSTTNEKLFF. This chain joins TRBV7-2 and TRBJ1-4; D uncertain. This CDR3 contains 15 residues. V shed 4 bases and J shed 0 bases, with 9 bases lying between them. In germline, CDR1 is SGHTA, CDR2 FQGNSA.

The chain recombines TRBV19 with TRBJ2-1; D not resolved. The V end was cut by 2 bases, the J end by 3 bases, with 8 bases between. This CDR3 has 14 amino acids. Germline V gives CDR1 LNHDA, CDR2 SQIVND (reference sequence). The CDR3 sequence: CASSINLSYNEQFF. CDR3 DNA sequence: TGTGCCAGTAGTATAAATCTGAGCTACAATGAGCAGTTCTTC.

This clonotype was seen a few times. The CDR3 nucleotides are TGTGCCACCAGCAGAGACAGGGGAATAGCCAAAAACATTCAGTACTTC. Amino acid sequence: CATSRDRGIAKNIQYF. The chain has TRBV15 and TRBJ2-4, with a weak D call TRBD1 (6 bases). Trimming took 0 bases from V and 0 from J, leaving 9 bases between them. CDR3 length: 16 amino acids. Looked up from germline, CDR1 is LNHNV and CDR2 is YYDKDF (reference sequence).

The chain joins TRBV19 to TRBJ1-1; TRBD1 agrees at 8 bases. Germline trimming cut 8 bases from V and 0 bases from J; bases unmatched to any gene: 2. The CDR3 is made up of 13 amino acids. Germline assignment: CDR1 LNHDA and CDR2 SQIVND (reference sequence). The CDR3 DNA reads TGTGCCAGTGGACAGGGAGTGAACACTGAAGCTTTCTTT. Amino acid sequence: CASGQGVNTEAFF.

The genes are TRBV19 and TRBJ2-1, with TRBD2 matching over 10 bases. Unmatched junction bases numbered 5, after V lost 5 bases and J lost 7 bases. There are 14 residues in the CDR3. Germline V CDR1 and CDR2: LNHDA, SQIVND (reference sequence). CDR3 in DNA: TGTGCCAGTAGTCACACGACTAGCGGGAATGAGCAGTTCTTC. Its translation is CASSHTTSGNEQFF.

This clonotype was counted between two and nine times. The rearrangement joins TRBV6-1 to TRBJ2-3, with 7 positions matching TRBD2. V shed 1 base, J shed 6 bases, and the junction held 7 bases outside the gene matches. Looked up from germline, CDR1 is MNHNS and CDR2 is SASEGT. The CDR3 has 15 amino acids. The CDR3 region has the DNA TGTGCCAGCAGTGAAGAGCTAGCGGTTCGGGATACGCAGTATTTT. This translates into CASSEELAVRDTQYF.

This rearrangement joins TRBV18 to TRBJ2-5; D uncertain. Trimming cost V 1 base and J 2 bases, with 17 bases left between them. Germline lookup yields CDR1 KGHSH and CDR2 LQKENI. The CDR3 consists of 17 residues. In DNA form, the CDR3 reads TGTGCCAGCTCACCACGTGTCCCCACGTCCTATCAAGAGACCCAGTACTTC. Protein sequence: CASSPRVPTSYQETQYF. The full variable domain, rest sourced from reference TRBV18 and TRBJ2-5, is NAGVMQNPRHLVRRRGQEARLRCSPMKGHSHVYWYRQLPEEGLKFMVYLQKENIIDESGMPKERFSAEFPKEGPSILRIQQVVRGDSAAYFCASSPRVPTSYQETQYFGPGTRLLVL.

The chain combines TRBV25-1 with TRBJ2-3, with 10 nucleotides matching TRBD2. The germline CDR1 and CDR2 sequences are MGHDK and SYGVNS. The junction had 7 bases not matched to a gene; V was cut back by 4 bases and J by 3 bases. This CDR3 spans 16 amino acids. The CDR3 loop is CASSGGPGLATDTQYF. The CDR3 coding sequence is TGTGCCAGCAGTGGAGGACCGGGACTAGCGACAGATACGCAGTATTTT.

The CDR3 sequence is CASTLGGNRVFSDNYEQYF. In DNA form, the CDR3 reads TGTGCCAGCACCCTAGGTGGGAACAGGGTATTTTCCGATAACTACGAGCAGTACTTC. This chain links TRBV12-3 or TRBV12-4 with TRBJ2-7, with D tentatively TRBD1 (6 bases). The V end lost 7 bases, the J end lost 3 bases, and 31 bases lay between the germline ends. CDR3 size: 19 residues.

The chain couples TRBV10-3 to TRBJ2-7; 9 bases agree with TRBD2. The V and J ends lost 4 bases and 3 bases, in that order; junction bases with no gene match: 4. The germline gives CDR1 ENHRY, CDR2 SYGVKD. The CDR3 contains 14 residues. CDR3 nucleotide sequence: TGTGCCATCAGTGTAGCGGGAGAGAGCTACGAGCAGTACTTC. This encodes CAISVAGESYEQYF.

This clonotype was found a few times. V gene TRBV3-1 combines with J gene TRBJ2-7; D not resolved. Trimming stripped 6 bases from V and 1 base from J, with 7 bases between. Germline assignment: CDR1 LGHDT and CDR2 YNNKEL (reference sequence). The CDR3 covers 12 residues. This CDR3 reads CASSWASYEQYF. The CDR3 region has the DNA TGTGCCAGCAGTTGGGCATCCTACGAGCAGTACTTC.